This TCR beta chain was captured by sequencing in a study of blood T cells in healthy people across ages. On the study more broadly: About one barcoded beta molecule per two T cells was captured by template switching.

General observations from the study: The study found more naive CD4+ cells and higher diversity in long-lived than aged donors.

This clonotype has a count of ten or more. The antigen remains unidentified. A second PCR of about 7 to 12 cycles used a sample-barcoded 5' primer and a J-beta primer mix. TCRdb re-called the 5' RACE reads through MiXCR, storing one row per CDR3 protein. The data show 870,000 or so distinct CDR3 sequences, 25% to 30% seen once. Russia was home to the donors, healthy Caucasian individuals aged roughly 6 to 95. Per sample, no less than 6 micrograms of total RNA were extracted. The V and J ends lost 5 bases and 3 bases respectively, with 14 bases between them. Per the germline V gene, CDR1 is SEHNR and CDR2 is FQNEAQ (reference sequence). CDR3 length equals 15 residues.

The sequenced sample consisted of blood. The receptor was isolated from an elderly woman in good health. The chain joins TRBV7-9 to TRBJ2-1; D tentatively reads TRBD1 or TRBD2 (5 bases each). The chain's CDR3 is CASSGQGASYNEQFF. CDR3 DNA: TGTGCCAGCAGCGGTCAGGGAGCGAGCTACAATGAGCAGTTCTTC. Full variable domain (missing parts from reference TRBV7-9 and TRBJ2-1): DTGVSQNPRHKITKRGQNVTFRCDPISEHNRLYWYRQTLGQGPEFLTYFQNEAQLEKSRLLSDRFSAERPKGSFSTLEIQRTEQGDSAMYLCASSGQGASYNEQFFGPGTRLTVL.